This T cell receptor (beta chain) originates from a study of blood T cell repertoires in COVID-19. J lost 0 bases, V lost 10 bases, and 6 bases had no gene match. The CDR3 spans 14 residues. The germline V gene encodes CDR1 MNHEY and CDR2 SVGAGI. Assay used: immunoSEQ multiplex PCR; TCRdb lists only in-frame clones, some missing. The sample holds 150,000 to 200,000 clones; roughly 88% are singletons and the top ten take roughly 10%. What was sequenced was PBMCs or T cells enriched from blood (not recorded which). This TCR was sampled from a woman aged 18-35 years who had recovered from COVID-19. The chain uses TRBV6-5 and TRBJ1-5; 7 bases are shared with TRBD1. CDR3 sequence: CATTGTVSNQPQHF. Here the CDR3 DNA reads TGTGCCACAACCGGGACAGTTAGCAATCAGCCCCAGCATTTT.